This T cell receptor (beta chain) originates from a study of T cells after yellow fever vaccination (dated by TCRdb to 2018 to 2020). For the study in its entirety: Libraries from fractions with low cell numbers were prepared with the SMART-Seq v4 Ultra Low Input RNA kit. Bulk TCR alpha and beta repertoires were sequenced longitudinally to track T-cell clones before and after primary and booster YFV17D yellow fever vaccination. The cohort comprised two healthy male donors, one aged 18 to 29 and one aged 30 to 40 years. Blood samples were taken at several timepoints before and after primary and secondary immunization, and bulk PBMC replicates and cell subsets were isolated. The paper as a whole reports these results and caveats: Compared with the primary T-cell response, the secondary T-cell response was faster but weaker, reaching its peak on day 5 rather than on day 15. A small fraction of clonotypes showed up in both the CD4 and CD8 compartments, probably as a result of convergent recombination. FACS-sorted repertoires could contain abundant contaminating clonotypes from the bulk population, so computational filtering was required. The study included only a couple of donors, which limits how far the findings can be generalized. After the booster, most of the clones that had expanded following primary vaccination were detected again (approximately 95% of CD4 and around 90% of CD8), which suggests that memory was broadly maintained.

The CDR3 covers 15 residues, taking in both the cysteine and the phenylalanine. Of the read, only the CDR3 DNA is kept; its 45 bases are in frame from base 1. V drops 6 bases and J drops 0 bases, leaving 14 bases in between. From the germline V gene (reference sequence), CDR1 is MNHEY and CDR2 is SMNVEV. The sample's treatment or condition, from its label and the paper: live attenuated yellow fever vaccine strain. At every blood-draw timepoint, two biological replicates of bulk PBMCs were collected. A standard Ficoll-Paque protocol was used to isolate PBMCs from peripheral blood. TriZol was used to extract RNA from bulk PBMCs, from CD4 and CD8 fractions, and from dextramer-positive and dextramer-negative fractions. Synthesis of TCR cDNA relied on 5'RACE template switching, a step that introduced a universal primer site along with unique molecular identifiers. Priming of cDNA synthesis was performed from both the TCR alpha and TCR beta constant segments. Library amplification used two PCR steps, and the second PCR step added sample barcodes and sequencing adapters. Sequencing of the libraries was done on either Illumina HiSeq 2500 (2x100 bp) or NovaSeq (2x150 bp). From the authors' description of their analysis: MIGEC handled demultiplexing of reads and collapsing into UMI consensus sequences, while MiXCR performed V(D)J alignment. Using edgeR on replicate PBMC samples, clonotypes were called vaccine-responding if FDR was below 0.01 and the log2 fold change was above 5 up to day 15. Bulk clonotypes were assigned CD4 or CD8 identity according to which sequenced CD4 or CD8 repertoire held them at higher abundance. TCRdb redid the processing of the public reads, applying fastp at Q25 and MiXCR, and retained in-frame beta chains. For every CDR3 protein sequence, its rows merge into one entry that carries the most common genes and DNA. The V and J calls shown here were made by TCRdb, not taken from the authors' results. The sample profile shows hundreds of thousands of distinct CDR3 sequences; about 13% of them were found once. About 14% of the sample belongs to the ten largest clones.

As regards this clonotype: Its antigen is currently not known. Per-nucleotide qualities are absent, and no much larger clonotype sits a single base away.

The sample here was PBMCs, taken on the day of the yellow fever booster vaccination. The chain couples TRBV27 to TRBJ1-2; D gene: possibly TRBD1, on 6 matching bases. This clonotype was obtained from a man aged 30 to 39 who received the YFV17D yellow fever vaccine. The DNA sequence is TGTGCCAGCAGCTTGGGGAGGACAGCTAACTATGGCTACACCTTC. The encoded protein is CASSLGRTANYGYTF.